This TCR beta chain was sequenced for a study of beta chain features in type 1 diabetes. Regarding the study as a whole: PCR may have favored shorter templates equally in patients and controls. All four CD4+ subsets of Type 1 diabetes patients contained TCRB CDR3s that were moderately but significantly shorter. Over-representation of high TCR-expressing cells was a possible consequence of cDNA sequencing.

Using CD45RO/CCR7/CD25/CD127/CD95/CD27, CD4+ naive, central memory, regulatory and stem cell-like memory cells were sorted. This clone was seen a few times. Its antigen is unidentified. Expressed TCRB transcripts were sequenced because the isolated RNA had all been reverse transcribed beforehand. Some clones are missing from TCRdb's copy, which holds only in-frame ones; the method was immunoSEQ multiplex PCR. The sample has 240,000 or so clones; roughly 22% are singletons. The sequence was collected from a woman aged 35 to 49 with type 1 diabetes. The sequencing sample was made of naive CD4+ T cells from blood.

CDR3 residues: CASSSGRMRTEAFF. CDR3 bases: TGTGCCAGCAGCTCGGGGAGGATGAGGACTGAAGCTTTCTTT. The chain employs TRBV7-9 and TRBJ1-1, with unresolved D. The germline V gene has CDR1 SEHNR and CDR2 FQNEAQ (reference sequence). The CDR3 spans 14 residues. Deletions cut 4 bases from V and 5 bases from J, with 14 bases between.